This T cell receptor beta chain is from a study of cytomegalovirus exposure and HLA in healthy donors. The study, taken as a whole, reports: Some public TCRs appeared in many individuals, while most sequences were rare. Overall, around 160 TCR beta chains were annotated as cytomegalovirus-associated. It was found in a later analysis that first-cohort TCR clusters tended to co-occur in the 130 or so validation repertoires.

The CDR3 has 15 amino acids. CDR1 and CDR2 from the germline V gene are LGHNA and YNFKEQ. With 1 base removed from V and 2 bases from J, the gap between germline ends came to 12 bases. Data came from immunoSEQ multiplex PCR; TCRdb stores just in-frame clones and leaves some out. The repertoire holds more than 300,000 clones, with more than 80% as singletons. Remarks on this clone: The antigen remains undetermined.

This receptor was identified in a woman aged 18-29 years in good health and CMV-seronegative. The rearrangement joins TRBV4-2 to TRBJ2-7; D is possibly TRBD1 (5 bases). Sequences were obtained from PBMCs. The CDR3 DNA sequence: TGTGCCAGCAGCCAAGCCCAGGGTGGGACCTACGAGCAGTACTTC. Translating it yields CASSQAQGGTYEQYF.